This TCR beta chain was profiled in a study of identical twins. V lost 4 bases and J lost 5, with 13 bases in between. CDR3 length: 14 amino acids. CDR1 is LNHNV and CDR2 is YYDKDF in the germline V gene (reference sequence). This clonotype was counted between two and nine times. A universal primer site arose from template switching, and cDNA bore unique molecular identifiers. TCRdb re-called the 5' RACE reads with MiXCR, one entry per CDR3 protein. The sample includes 460,000 or so distinct CDR3 sequences, 14% seen only once; the top ten take more than 0.5%. These data were also filed under a second study, of yellow fever vaccine responses in identical twins.

Sequencing was carried out using CD4+ T cells sorted from blood. This clonotype was obtained from a woman aged 18 to 35 in good health. The J gene is TRBJ2-3, the V gene TRBV15; weak D call: TRBD1 (6 bases). The CDR3 nucleotides are TGTGCCACCAGCATACCAGGGGTACGAGATACGCAGTATTTT. Translated, it gives CATSIPGVRDTQYF.